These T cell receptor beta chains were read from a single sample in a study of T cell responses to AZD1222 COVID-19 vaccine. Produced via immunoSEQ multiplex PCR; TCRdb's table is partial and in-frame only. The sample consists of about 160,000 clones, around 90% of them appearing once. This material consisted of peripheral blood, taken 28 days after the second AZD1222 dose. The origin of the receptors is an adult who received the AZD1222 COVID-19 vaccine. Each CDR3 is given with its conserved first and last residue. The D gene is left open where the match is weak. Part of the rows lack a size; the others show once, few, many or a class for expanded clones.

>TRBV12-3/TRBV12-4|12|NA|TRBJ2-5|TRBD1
TGTGCCAGCACACAGGGGGAAGAGACCCAGTACTTC
CASTQGEETQYF
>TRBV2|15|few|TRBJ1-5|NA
TGTGCCAGCAGTGAAGATTCGGCAGTGACTCAGCCCCAGCATTTT
CASSEDSAVTQPQHF
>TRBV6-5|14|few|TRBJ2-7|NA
TGTGCCAGCAGCGGTCGTCCGAATACCTACGAGCAGTACTTC
CASSGRPNTYEQYF
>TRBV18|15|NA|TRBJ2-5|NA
TGTGCCAGCTCACCCCTAGGACAGCTAAAAGAGACCCAGTACTTC
CASSPLGQLKETQYF
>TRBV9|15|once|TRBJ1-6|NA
TGTGCCAGCAGCGTAGTGGAGTCTCGGAGTTCACCCCTCCACTTT
CASSVVESRSSPLHF
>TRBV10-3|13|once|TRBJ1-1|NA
TGTGCCATGCAGGAATCCCCGAACACTGAAGCTTTCTTT
CAMQESPNTEAFF
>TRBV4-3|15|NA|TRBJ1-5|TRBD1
TGCGCCAGCAGCCAAGATACAGGGGCCAATCAGCCCCAGCATTTT
CASSQDTGANQPQHF
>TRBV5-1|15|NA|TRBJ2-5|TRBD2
TGCGCCAGCAGCCTAGCGGGAGTCGTGAGAGAGACCCAGTACTTC
CASSLAGVVRETQYF
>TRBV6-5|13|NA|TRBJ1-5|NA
TGTGCCAGCACCACAGGGACCGGTCAGCCCCAGCATTTT
CASTTGTGQPQHF
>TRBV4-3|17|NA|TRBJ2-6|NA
TGCGCCAGCAGCCAAGTAGCACGGATCTCTGGGGCCAACGTCCTGACTTTC
CASSQVARISGANVLTF
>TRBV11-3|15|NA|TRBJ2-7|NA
TGTGCCAGCAGTTCGGATGGTTTCAATAGGTACGAGCAGTACTTC
CASSSDGFNRYEQYF
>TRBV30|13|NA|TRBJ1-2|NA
TGTGCCTGGAGGCCCGGGACGCCCCATGGCTACACCTTC
CAWRPGTPHGYTF
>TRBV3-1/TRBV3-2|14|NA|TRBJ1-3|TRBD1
TGTGCCAGCAGCACCCGGGACAGAGGAAACACCATATATTTT
CASSTRDRGNTIYF
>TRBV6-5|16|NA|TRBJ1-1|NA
TGTGCCAGCAGTTACCTCACAGGAGCGGGGAACACTGAAGCTTTCTTT
CASSYLTGAGNTEAFF
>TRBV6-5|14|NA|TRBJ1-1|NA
TGTGCCAGCAGTCAAACCCCCTTGAACACTGAAGCTTTCTTT
CASSQTPLNTEAFF
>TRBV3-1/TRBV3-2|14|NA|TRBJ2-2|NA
TGTGCCAGCAGCCAAGATGCCTTAGCCGGGGAGCTGTTTTTT
CASSQDALAGELFF
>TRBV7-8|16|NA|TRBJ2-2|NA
TGTGCCAGCAGCTTAAATGGGGAGGTGGGCACCGGGGAGCTGTTTTTT
CASSLNGEVGTGELFF
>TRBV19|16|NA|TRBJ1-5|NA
TGTGCCAGTAGTGCCCGGACAGACTATAGCAATCAGCCCCAGCATTTT
CASSARTDYSNQPQHF
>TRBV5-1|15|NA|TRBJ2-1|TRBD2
TGCGCCAGCAGCTTTGAGTCTAGCGGCTACAATGAGCAGTTCTTC
CASSFESSGYNEQFF
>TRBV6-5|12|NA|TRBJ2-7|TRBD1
TGTGCCAGCAGGACAGGGGAAGGCGAGCAGTACTTC
CASRTGEGEQYF
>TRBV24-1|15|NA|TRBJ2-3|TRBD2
TGTGCCACCAGTGAGAGCGGGGGGGGCACAGATACGCAGTATTTT
CATSESGGGTDTQYF
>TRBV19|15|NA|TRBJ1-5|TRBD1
TGTGCCAGTAGTTGGACAGGGGAGGGCAATCAGCCCCAGCATTTT
CASSWTGEGNQPQHF
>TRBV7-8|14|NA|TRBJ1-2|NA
TGTGCCAGCAGCTTAGCCCACGCGGGCTATGGCTACACCTTC
CASSLAHAGYGYTF
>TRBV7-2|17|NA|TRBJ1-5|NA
TGTGCCAGCAGCTTAACCGGCGCGGACTTCGGCAATCAGCCCCAGCATTTT
CASSLTGADFGNQPQHF
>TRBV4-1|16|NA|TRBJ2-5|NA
TGCGCCAGCAGCCATCCCACCGGGAGCCGTCCCGGGACCCAGTACTTC
CASSHPTGSRPGTQYF
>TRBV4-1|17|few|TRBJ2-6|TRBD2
TGCGCCAGCCGAAGCGGGGGCACGATATCTGGGGCCAACGTCCTGACTTTC
CASRSGGTISGANVLTF
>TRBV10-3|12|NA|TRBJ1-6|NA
TGCGCAACGGGACTCCTGGGTTCACCCCTCCACTTT
CATGLLGSPLHF
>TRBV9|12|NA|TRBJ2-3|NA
TGTGCCTCCAGAGGGAGCACAGATACGCAGTATTTT
CASRGSTDTQYF
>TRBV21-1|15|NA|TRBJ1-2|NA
TGTGCCAGCAGCAAAGAGGGCCAGGGGGGCTATGGCTACACCTTC
CASSKEGQGGYGYTF
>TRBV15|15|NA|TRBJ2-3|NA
TGTGCCACCAGCAGAGAACTAGACAGCACAGATACGCAGTATTTT
CATSRELDSTDTQYF
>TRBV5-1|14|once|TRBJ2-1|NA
TGCGCCAGCAGCTCCGGATCACGTTACAATGAGCAGTTCTTC
CASSSGSRYNEQFF
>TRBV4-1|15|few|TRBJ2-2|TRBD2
TGCGCCAGCAGCCAAGCCGGGACTAGGGACGGGGAGCTGTTTTTT
CASSQAGTRDGELFF
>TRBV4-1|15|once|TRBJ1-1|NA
TGCGCCAGCAGCCAAGGCGCACAGGGCCTGGCTGAAGCTTTCTTT
CASSQGAQGLAEAFF
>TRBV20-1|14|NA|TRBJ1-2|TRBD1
TGCAGTGCTAGTGGTGGGACAGCCAGCTATGGCTACACCTTC
CSASGGTASYGYTF
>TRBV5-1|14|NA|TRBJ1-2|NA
TGCGCCAGCAGCTTGGAAGGAGGGGGAGGTGGCTACACCTTC
CASSLEGGGGGYTF
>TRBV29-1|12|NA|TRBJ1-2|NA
TGCAGCGTTGGTCCCAGGGATGATGGCTACACCTTC
CSVGPRDDGYTF
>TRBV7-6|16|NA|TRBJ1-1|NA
TGTGCCAGCAGCTTAGTATCAGGGAAGGGGAGCACTGAAGCTTTCTTT
CASSLVSGKGSTEAFF
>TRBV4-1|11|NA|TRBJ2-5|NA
TGCGCCAGCAGCCAAGCAGAGACCCAGTACTTC
CASSQAETQYF
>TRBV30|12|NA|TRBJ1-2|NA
TGTGCCTGGAGTGTATCCGGGTATGGCTACACCTTC
CAWSVSGYGYTF
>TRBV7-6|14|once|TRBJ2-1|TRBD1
TGTGCCAGCAGCTGGGGGACAGATTACAATGAGCAGTTCTTC
CASSWGTDYNEQFF
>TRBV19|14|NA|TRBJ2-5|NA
TGTGCCAGTAGTCGGTTAGGAGGCGAAGAGACCCAGTACTTC
CASSRLGGEETQYF
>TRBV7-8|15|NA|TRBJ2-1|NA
TGTGCCAGCAGCCCCTCGGTGGGGTCCTACAATGAGCAGTTCTTC
CASSPSVGSYNEQFF
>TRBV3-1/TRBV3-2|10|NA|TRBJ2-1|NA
TGTGCCAGCAGCCAAGACCACCAGATCTTC
CASSQDHQIF
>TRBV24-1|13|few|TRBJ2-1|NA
TGTGCCACCAGTACCCCAGGGGGGCGTGAGCAGTTCTTC
CATSTPGGREQFF
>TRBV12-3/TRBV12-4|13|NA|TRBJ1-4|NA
TGTGCCAGCACCCTAGGGGTGGCGAAAAAACTGTTTTTT
CASTLGVAKKLFF
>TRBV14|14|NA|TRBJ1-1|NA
TGTGCCAGCAGCCAAGGAGCTCCGGGCACTGAAGCTTTCTTT
CASSQGAPGTEAFF
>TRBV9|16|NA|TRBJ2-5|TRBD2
TGTGCCAGCAGCACCAGGTCGGGACTAGTCGGGGAGACCCAGTACTTC
CASSTRSGLVGETQYF
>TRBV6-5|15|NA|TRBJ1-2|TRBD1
TGTGCCAGCACTCAACCCACTCGACAGGGCTATGGCTACACCTTC
CASTQPTRQGYGYTF
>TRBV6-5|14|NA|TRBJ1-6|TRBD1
TGTGCCAGCAGTTACGACAGGGGCGGGTCACCCCTCCACTTT
CASSYDRGGSPLHF
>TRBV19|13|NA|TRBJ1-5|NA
TGTGCCAGTAGTATGAGGGGGGAGCGAACCCAGCATTTT
CASSMRGERTQHF
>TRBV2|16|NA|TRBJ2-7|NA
TGTGCCAGCAGTGAAAGCACGGCGAGCGGGCGCCCGGAGCAGTACTTC
CASSESTASGRPEQYF
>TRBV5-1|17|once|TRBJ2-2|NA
TGCGCCAGCAGCTTGATCGCCCGGGGGCTAGGCACCGGGGAGCTGTTTTTT
CASSLIARGLGTGELFF
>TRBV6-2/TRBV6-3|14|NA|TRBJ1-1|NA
TGTGCCAGCAGTTACTACCAGGGGTACACTGAAGCTTTCTTT
CASSYYQGYTEAFF
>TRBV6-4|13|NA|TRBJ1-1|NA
TGTGCCAGCAGCTGGGGGGAGAACACTGAAGCTTTCTTT
CASSWGENTEAFF
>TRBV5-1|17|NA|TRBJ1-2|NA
TGCGCCAGCAGCTTGGTTGGCCTAAGGCGAGGAAACTATGGCTACACCTTC
CASSLVGLRRGNYGYTF
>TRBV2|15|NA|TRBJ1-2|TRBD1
TGTGCCAGCAGTCGGAACAGTCCGGGACAGGGGGCTAACACCTTC
CASSRNSPGQGANTF
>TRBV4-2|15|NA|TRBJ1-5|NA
TGTGCCAGCAGCCAAGGAGCGGGTAGCAATCAGCCCCAGCATTTT
CASSQGAGSNQPQHF
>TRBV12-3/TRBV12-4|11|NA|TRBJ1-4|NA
TGTGCCAGCAGCTACAGTGAAAAACTGTTTTTT
CASSYSEKLFF
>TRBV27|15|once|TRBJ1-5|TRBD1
TGTGCCAGCAGTTCGGGACAGGGGGCGTGGCAGCCCCAGCATTTT
CASSSGQGAWQPQHF
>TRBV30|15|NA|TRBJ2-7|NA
TGTGCCTGGTCCCGGTGGGGGGGGCAAAGTGACGAGCAGTACTTC
CAWSRWGGQSDEQYF